A selection of T cell receptor beta chains follows, all from one sample in a study of blood T cells in healthy people across ages. From the 5' RACE reads, TCRdb called clonotypes with MiXCR, one entry per CDR3 protein. The sample yields some 800,000 distinct CDR3 sequences, 25% seen once. The same sample was also studied in work on T cells of mothers and their children.

The material sequenced was blood. The receptors here all came from a boy younger than 18 in good health. Both conserved end residues are part of each CDR3. Fields, in order: D gene, clone size, J gene, V gene, CDR3 DNA, CDR3 protein. A D gene is named only where the DNA matches it firmly. The size of a clone is reported for some rows only, either as once, few or many, or as a class for expanded clones.

>TRBD2|-|TRBJ2-1|TRBV13
TGTGCCAGCAGCTTGACTAGCGGGAGTCACAATGAGCAGTTCTTC
CASSLTSGSHNEQFF
>TRBD1|few|TRBJ1-3|TRBV29-1
TGCAGCGTTGAAACGACAGGGGCTGGAAACACCATATATTTT
CSVETTGAGNTIYF
>-|-|TRBJ2-6|TRBV4-1
TGCGCCAGCAGCCGGATGAGACCCTCTGGGGCCAACGTCCTGACTTTC
CASSRMRPSGANVLTF
>-|many|TRBJ2-1|TRBV29-1
TGCAGCGTTGAGCCGGAAAGCTCCTACAATGAGCAGTTCTTC
CSVEPESSYNEQFF
>-|-|TRBJ2-5|TRBV4-3
TGCGCCAGCAGCCAGGACAGCCCTGGTACCCAGTACTTC
CASSQDSPGTQYF
>-|-|TRBJ2-7|TRBV19
TGTGCCAGTAGTATAGGACAGAACTACGAGCAGTACTTC
CASSIGQNYEQYF
>-|-|TRBJ1-2|TRBV27
TGTGCCAGCAGTTTGGGGGTCGGGGGCTATGGCTACACCTTC
CASSLGVGGYGYTF
>-|few|TRBJ1-2|TRBV7-2
TGTGCCAGCAGCTTCCAGATTAACTATGGCTACACCTTC
CASSFQINYGYTF
>-|-|TRBJ2-7|TRBV27
TGTGCCAGCAGTTCCGAGGGGGGGGGCACTAACCACGAGCAGTACTTC
CASSSEGGGTNHEQYF
>-|-|TRBJ2-2|TRBV3-1
TGTGCCAGCAGCCAGCGTCGGGGCGTCCCCGGGGAGCTGTTTTTT
CASSQRRGVPGELFF
>-|-|TRBJ2-3|TRBV7-6
TGTGCCAGCAGCTCTTCGACTGGATCCCTCCCCGGGACGCAGTATTTT
CASSSSTGSLPGTQYF
>-|few|TRBJ2-1|TRBV7-2
TGTGCCAGCAGCTTAGAGCAGGTTTACAATGAGCAGTTCTTC
CASSLEQVYNEQFF
>-|few|TRBJ2-1|TRBV12-3/TRBV12-4
TGTGCCAGCACCTCCTCAGAGGGATTAGGAGAGCAGTTCTTC
CASTSSEGLGEQFF
>-|-|TRBJ2-1|TRBV4-2
TGTGCCAGCAGCCAAGGGTCGGGGTTTGGTTACAATGAGCAGTTCTTC
CASSQGSGFGYNEQFF
>-|-|TRBJ1-1|TRBV6-5
TGTGCCAGCAGTTTCAACAGGGTGAGGGGAAACACTGAAGCTTTCTTT
CASSFNRVRGNTEAFF
>-|-|TRBJ2-3|TRBV20-1
TGCAGTGCTGAACGATATGGTTCACGGGACACAGATACGCAGTATTTT
CSAERYGSRDTDTQYF
>-|few|TRBJ2-5|TRBV12-3/TRBV12-4
TGTGCCAGCAGTTTAGGGCCGAGACAAGAGACCCAGTACTTC
CASSLGPRQETQYF
>-|few|TRBJ2-7|TRBV25-1
TGTGCCAGCAGTGAAACGGACAAGGGGCTGGTTGGGCAGTACTTC
CASSETDKGLVGQYF
>-|-|TRBJ1-4|TRBV11-1
TGTGCCAGCAGCTTCGTTGGGGGTAATGAAAAACTGTTTTTT
CASSFVGGNEKLFF
>TRBD1|few|TRBJ1-2|TRBV4-1
TGCGCCAGCAGCCATGGACAGGGGTCCCCTAACTATGGCTACACCTTC
CASSHGQGSPNYGYTF
>-|-|TRBJ2-5|TRBV7-6
TGTGCCAGCAGCTTAGTACAGCCAGAGACCCAGTACTTC
CASSLVQPETQYF
>TRBD1|few|TRBJ2-1|TRBV29-1
TGCAGCGTTGAGCGAGACAGGGGTTCCAAGACCCTCAATGAGCAGTTCTTC
CSVERDRGSKTLNEQFF
>-|-|TRBJ2-1|TRBV29-1
TGCAGCGTTTCGACGGGAGCCTACAATGAGCAGTTCTTC
CSVSTGAYNEQFF
>-|-|TRBJ2-1|TRBV4-1
TGCGCCAGCAGCCAAGTTCTAGCAGGGGAAGGGACCTACAATGAGCAGTTCTTC
CASSQVLAGEGTYNEQFF
>TRBD2|few|TRBJ2-3|TRBV20-1
TGCAGTGCCCCCGGGGGCGGGAGGTCTCCCCAAGATACGCAGTATTTT
CSAPGGGRSPQDTQYF
>-|few|TRBJ2-7|TRBV28
TGTGCCAGCAGTTTAGGGGTAGGGAACAGCGAGCAGTACTTC
CASSLGVGNSEQYF
>TRBD1|few|TRBJ2-7|TRBV7-2
TGTGCCAGCAGCTTGGGATGGACAGGGTTCTACGAGCAGTACTTC
CASSLGWTGFYEQYF
>-|few|TRBJ1-4|TRBV7-9
TGTGCCAGCAGCTTAGATCCGGGTACGGAGGAAAAACTGTTTTTT
CASSLDPGTEEKLFF
>-|few|TRBJ2-1|TRBV29-1
TGCAGCGTCATGGGGGCTGGCGGGCCCTACAATGAGCAGTTCTTC
CSVMGAGGPYNEQFF
>-|-|TRBJ1-2|TRBV7-9
TGTGCCAGCAGCTTCCAGAACGACTATGGCTACACCTTC
CASSFQNDYGYTF
>TRBD1|few|TRBJ2-1|TRBV5-1
TGCGCCAGCAGCATCATAACATCCGGGACAGGCGAGCAGTTCTTC
CASSIITSGTGEQFF
>TRBD1|few|TRBJ1-2|TRBV5-1
TGCGCCAGCAGCTTGCCAGGGGGCGACGATGGCTACACCTTC
CASSLPGGDDGYTF
>-|-|TRBJ2-5|TRBV28
TGTGCCAGCAGTCCCCAGGGTACCGCCCTTCAAGAGACCCAGTACTTC
CASSPQGTALQETQYF
>TRBD2|few|TRBJ2-1|TRBV24-1
TGTGCCACCAGTGATTTTCCGGAGCGGGGGGCACTTCATCGGAGCTCCTACAATGAGCAGTTCTTC
CATSDFPERGALHRSSYNEQFF
>TRBD2|few|TRBJ2-5|TRBV29-1
TGCAGCGTTGGACTAGCGGGGGGTCAAGAGACCCAGTACTTC
CSVGLAGGQETQYF
>-|-|TRBJ2-7|TRBV12-3/TRBV12-4
TGTGCCAGCAGCGACAGGCTAAAGTACTACGAGCAGTACTTC
CASSDRLKYYEQYF
>-|few|TRBJ1-5|TRBV4-2
TGTGCCAGCAGCCAAGAAGGGGCAGGATCACAGCCCCAGCATTTT
CASSQEGAGSQPQHF
>-|-|TRBJ2-5|TRBV9
TGTGCCAGCAGCTTACACCTGGTCTCAGAGACCCAGTACTTC
CASSLHLVSETQYF
>TRBD2|-|TRBJ2-1|TRBV7-9
TGTGCCAGCAGCGACGTGGTACTAGCGGGCGTCAATGAGCAGTTCTTC
CASSDVVLAGVNEQFF
>TRBD1|many|TRBJ1-2|TRBV11-2
TGTGCCAGCAGCCCGGACAGGGCGAGGGGCTACACCTTC
CASSPDRARGYTF
>-|-|TRBJ2-4|TRBV13
TGTGCCAGCAGCTTGGGGATGACAGACATTCAGTACTTC
CASSLGMTDIQYF
>TRBD1|-|TRBJ1-2|TRBV10-2
TGCGCCAGCTCCGGACAGGGGAACTATGGCTACACCTTC
CASSGQGNYGYTF
>-|few|TRBJ1-1|TRBV6-5
TGTGCCAGCAGTTACTCGACGACCTCAACCGATGAAGCTTTCTTT
CASSYSTTSTDEAFF
>-|few|TRBJ1-1|TRBV6-2/TRBV6-3
TGTGCCAGCAGTTACTCGGGGAGGTACACTGAAGCTTTCTTT
CASSYSGRYTEAFF
>-|once|TRBJ2-2|TRBV18
TGTGCCAGCTCACCACCGTTTTGGGATGACACCGGGGAGCTGTTTTTT
CASSPPFWDDTGELFF
>-|few|TRBJ1-4|TRBV27
TGTGCCAGCAGTTCCGACGGGTGGAATGAAAAACTGTTTTTT
CASSSDGWNEKLFF
>TRBD1|-|TRBJ2-3|TRBV29-1
TGCAGCGTTGAAAGGACAGGGGCCGAACAGTATTTT
CSVERTGAEQYF
>-|few|TRBJ1-2|TRBV29-1
TGCAGCGTTGTTCCCAGGCTCTCGGATGGCTACACCTTC
CSVVPRLSDGYTF
>-|few|TRBJ1-6|TRBV5-1
TGCGCCAGCAGAATGGGTTTGAATCCTTCACCCCTCCACTTT
CASRMGLNPSPLHF
>-|-|TRBJ2-7|TRBV5-1
TGCGCCAGCAGCTTGGGCAGGGGCAACCCCTACGAGCAGCACTTC
CASSLGRGNPYEQHF
>-|-|TRBJ1-2|TRBV28
TGTGCCAGCACCCCTGAAGGATTCTATGGCTACACCTTC
CASTPEGFYGYTF